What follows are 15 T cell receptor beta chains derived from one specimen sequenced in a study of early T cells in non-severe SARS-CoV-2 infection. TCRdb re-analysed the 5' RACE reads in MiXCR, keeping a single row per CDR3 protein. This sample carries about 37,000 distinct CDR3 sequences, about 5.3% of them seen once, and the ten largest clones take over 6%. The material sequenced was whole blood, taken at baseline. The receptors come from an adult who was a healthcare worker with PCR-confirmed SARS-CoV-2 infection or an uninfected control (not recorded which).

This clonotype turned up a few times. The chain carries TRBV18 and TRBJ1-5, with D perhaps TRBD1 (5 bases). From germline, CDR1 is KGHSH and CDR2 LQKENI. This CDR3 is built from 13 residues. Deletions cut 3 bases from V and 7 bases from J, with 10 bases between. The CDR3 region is CASSPQGYQPQHF. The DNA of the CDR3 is TGTGCCAGCTCACCCCAGGGTTACCAGCCCCAGCATTTT.

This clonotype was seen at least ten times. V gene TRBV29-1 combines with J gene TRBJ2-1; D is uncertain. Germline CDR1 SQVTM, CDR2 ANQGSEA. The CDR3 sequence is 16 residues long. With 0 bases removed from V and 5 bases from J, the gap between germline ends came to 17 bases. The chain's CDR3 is CSVEEVRVRGNNEQFF. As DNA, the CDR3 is TGCAGCGTTGAAGAAGTTCGTGTGAGAGGTAACAATGAGCAGTTCTTC.

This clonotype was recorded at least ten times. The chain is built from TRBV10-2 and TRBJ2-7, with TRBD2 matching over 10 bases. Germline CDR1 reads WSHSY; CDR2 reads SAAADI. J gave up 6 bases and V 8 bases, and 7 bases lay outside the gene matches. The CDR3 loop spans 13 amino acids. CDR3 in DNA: TGCGCCAGCTTCCCATTAGCGGGAGGCGAGCAGTACTTC. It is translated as CASFPLAGGEQYF.

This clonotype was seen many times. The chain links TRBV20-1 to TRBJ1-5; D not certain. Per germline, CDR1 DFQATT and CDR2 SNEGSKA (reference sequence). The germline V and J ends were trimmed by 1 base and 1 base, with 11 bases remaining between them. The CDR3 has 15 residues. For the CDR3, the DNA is TGCAGTGCTAGAGGGGGAGGGCAAAGCAATCAGCCCCAGCATTTT. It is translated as CSARGGGQSNQPQHF.

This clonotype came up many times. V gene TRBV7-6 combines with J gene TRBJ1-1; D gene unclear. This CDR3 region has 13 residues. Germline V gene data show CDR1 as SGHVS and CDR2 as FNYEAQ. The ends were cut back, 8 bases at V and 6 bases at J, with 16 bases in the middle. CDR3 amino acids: CASATTWSAEAFF. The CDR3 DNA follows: TGTGCCAGCGCGACCACATGGAGCGCTGAAGCTTTCTTT.

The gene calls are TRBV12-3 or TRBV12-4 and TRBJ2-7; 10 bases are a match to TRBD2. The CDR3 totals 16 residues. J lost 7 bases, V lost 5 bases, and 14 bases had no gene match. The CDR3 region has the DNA TGTGCCAGCAGTCTCACGCCGAGCGGGAGGGCCGATGAGCAGTACTTC. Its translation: CASSLTPSGRADEQYF.

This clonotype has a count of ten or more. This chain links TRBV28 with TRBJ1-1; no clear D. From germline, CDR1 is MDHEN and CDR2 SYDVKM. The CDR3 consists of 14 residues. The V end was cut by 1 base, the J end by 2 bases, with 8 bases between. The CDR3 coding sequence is TGTGCCAGCAGTTTATCCCTTATAAACACTGAAGCTTTCTTT. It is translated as CASSLSLINTEAFF.

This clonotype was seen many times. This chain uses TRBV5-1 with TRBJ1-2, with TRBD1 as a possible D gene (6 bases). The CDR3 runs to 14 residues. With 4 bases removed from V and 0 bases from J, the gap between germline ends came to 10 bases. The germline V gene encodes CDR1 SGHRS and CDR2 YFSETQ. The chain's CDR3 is CASSPGQTNYGYTF. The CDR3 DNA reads TGCGCCAGCAGCCCCGGACAGACTAACTATGGCTACACCTTC.

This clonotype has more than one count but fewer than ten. CDR3 sequence (DNA): TGTGCCAGCAGCTTATACGGACGCACAGATACGCAGTATTTT. Protein product: CASSLYGRTDTQYF. V gene TRBV13 combines with J gene TRBJ2-3; no reliable D call. Germline CDR1 PRHDT, CDR2 FYEKMQ (reference sequence). The CDR3 contains 14 residues. V dropped 2 bases and J dropped 1 base, with 7 bases sitting between them. The full variable domain, with the rest looked up from reference TRBV13 and TRBJ2-3, is AAGVIQSPRHLIKEKRETATLKCYPIPRHDTVYWYQQGPGQDPQFLISFYEKMQSDKGSIPDRFSAQQFSDYHSELNMSSLELGDSALYFCASSLYGRTDTQYFGPGTRLTVL.

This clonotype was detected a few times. The CDR3 protein is CAWSVLSGTLDSPLHF. DNA for the CDR3: TGTGCCTGGAGTGTCTTGAGCGGGACGCTAGATTCACCCCTCCACTTT. V and J are TRBV30 and TRBJ1-6, with D tentatively TRBD1 (5 bases). V was shortened by 0 bases and J by 8 bases, with 17 bases between the two germline ends. CDR3 length: 16 amino acids. Germline V lookup: CDR1 GTSNPN, CDR2 SVGIG (reference sequence).

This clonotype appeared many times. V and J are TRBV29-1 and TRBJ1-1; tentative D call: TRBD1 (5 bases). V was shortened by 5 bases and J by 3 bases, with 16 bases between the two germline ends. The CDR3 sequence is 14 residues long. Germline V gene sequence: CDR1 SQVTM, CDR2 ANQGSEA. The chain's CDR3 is CSVRWQGAHTEAFF. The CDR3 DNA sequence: TGCAGCGTTAGATGGCAGGGAGCCCACACTGAAGCTTTCTTT.

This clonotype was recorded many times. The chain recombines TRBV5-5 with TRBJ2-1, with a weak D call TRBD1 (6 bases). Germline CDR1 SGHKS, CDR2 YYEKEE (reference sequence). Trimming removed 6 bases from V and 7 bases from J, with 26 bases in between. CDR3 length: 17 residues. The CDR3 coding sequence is TGTGCCAGCACCTTACGGGCATCAGACAGGCCATGGAATGAGCAGTTCTTC. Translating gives CASTLRASDRPWNEQFF. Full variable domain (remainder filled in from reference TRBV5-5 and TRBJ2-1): DAGVTQSPTHLIKTRGQQVTLRCSPISGHKSVSWYQQVLGQGPQFIFQYYEKEERGRGNFPDRFSARQFPNYSSELNVNALLLGDSALYLCASTLRASDRPWNEQFFGPGTRLTVL.

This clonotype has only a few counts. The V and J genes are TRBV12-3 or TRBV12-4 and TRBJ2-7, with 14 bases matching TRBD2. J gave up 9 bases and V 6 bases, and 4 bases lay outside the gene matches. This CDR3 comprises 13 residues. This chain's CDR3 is CASRGTSGSSQYF. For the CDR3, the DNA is TGTGCCAGCAGAGGGACTAGCGGGAGTTCGCAGTACTTC.

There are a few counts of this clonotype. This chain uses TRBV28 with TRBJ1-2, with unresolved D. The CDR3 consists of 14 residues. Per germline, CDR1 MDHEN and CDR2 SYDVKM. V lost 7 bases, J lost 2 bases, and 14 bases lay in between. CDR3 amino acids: CASNFRNPNYGYTF. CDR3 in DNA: TGTGCCAGCAACTTCAGAAACCCGAACTATGGCTACACCTTC.

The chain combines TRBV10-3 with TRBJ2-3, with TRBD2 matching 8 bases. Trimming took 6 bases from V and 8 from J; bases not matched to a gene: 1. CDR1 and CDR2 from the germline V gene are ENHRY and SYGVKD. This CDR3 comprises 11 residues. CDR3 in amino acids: CAISREGTQYF. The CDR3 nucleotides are TGTGCCATCAGCCGGGAGGGTACGCAGTATTTT.